These 27 T cell receptor beta chains originate from one sample sequenced in a study of blood T cell repertoires in COVID-19. TCRdb's copy holds only in-frame clones and misses some; the assay was immunoSEQ multiplex PCR. The sample contains 150,000 to 200,000 clones, just under 80% of which appear only once. The sequenced sample consisted of peripheral blood. These receptors all come from an elderly woman with acute or convalescent COVID-19.

The chain carries TRBV2 and TRBJ1-2; D perhaps matches TRBD1 (6 bases). Between the trimmed V and J ends, which lost 7 bases and 2 bases, there was a span of 14 bases. The CDR3 loop spans 14 amino acids. Germline CDR1 is SNHLY and CDR2 is FYNNEI. The CDR3 bases are TGTGCCAGCACCAGGGGAGCTGGGAACTATGGCTACACCTTC. Translating it yields CASTRGAGNYGYTF. Drawing the rest from reference TRBV2 and TRBJ1-2, the complete variable domain is EPEVTQTPSHQVTQMGQEVILRCVPISNHLYFYWYRQILGQKVEFLVSFYNNEISEKSEIFDDQFSVERPDGSNFTLKIRSTKLEDSAMYFCASTRGAGNYGYTFGSGTRLTVV.

CDR3 in amino acids: CASSAGEAFF. CDR3 sequence (DNA): TGTGCCAGCTCAGCCGGGGAAGCTTTCTTT. The J gene is TRBJ1-1, the V gene TRBV18; no clear D. The CDR3 is made up of 10 amino acids. The V end lost 5 bases, the J end lost 8 bases, and 6 bases lay between the germline ends. Per germline, CDR1 KGHSH and CDR2 LQKENI.

The rearrangement uses TRBV7-2 and TRBJ1-2; the D gene is possibly TRBD1 (5 bases). Looked up from germline, CDR1 is SGHTA and CDR2 is FQGNSA. This CDR3 contains 13 residues. Trimming took 7 bases from V and 4 from J, leaving 13 bases between them. CDR3 coding DNA: TGTGCCAGCAAGTTACAGGAGATCTATGGCTACACCTTC. Its translation is CASKLQEIYGYTF.

The chain has TRBV7-9 and TRBJ2-2, with D maybe TRBD1 (5 bases). The ends were cut back, 5 bases at V and 1 base at J, with 8 bases in the middle. CDR1 is SEHNR and CDR2 is FQNEAQ in the germline V gene (reference sequence). The CDR3 consists of 14 residues. The CDR3 nucleotides are TGTGCCAGCAGCCCGACAGAGAACACCGGGGAGCTGTTTTTT. This sequence encodes CASSPTENTGELFF.

The genes are TRBV12-3 or TRBV12-4 and TRBJ2-7; perhaps TRBD1 as D (5 bases). The CDR3 is made up of 12 amino acids. Trimming pared 6 bases from V and 4 bases from J, leaving 10 bases between. CDR3 nucleotides: TGTGCCAGCAGCCCCGACAGTTACGAGCAGTACTTC. Translated, it gives CASSPDSYEQYF.

The J gene is TRBJ2-1, the V gene TRBV28; 7 bases line up with TRBD1. Trimming took 6 bases from V and 4 from J; bases not matched to a gene: 12. Germline values: CDR1 MDHEN, CDR2 SYDVKM. The CDR3 loop spans 16 amino acids. The CDR3 is CASRKTQGVGYNEQFF. As DNA, the CDR3 is TGTGCCAGCAGAAAAACGCAGGGGGTTGGGTACAATGAGCAGTTCTTC.

The chain combines TRBV2 with TRBJ1-1, with D perhaps TRBD1 (6 bases). V lost 6 bases and J 2 bases, leaving 10 bases between the germline ends. Germline V gene data show CDR1 as SNHLY and CDR2 as FYNNEI. The CDR3 is made up of 13 amino acids. CDR3 in amino acids: CASSRDINTEAFF. The CDR3 region has the DNA TGTGCCAGCAGCAGGGACATAAACACTGAAGCTTTCTTT.

This clone was picked up one time. The rearrangement joins TRBV6-5 to TRBJ2-7; the match to TRBD2 covers 10 bases. CDR1 and CDR2 (germline): MNHEY, SVGAGI. There are 15 residues in the CDR3. Trimming removed 6 bases from V and 3 bases from J; junction bases left unmatched: 8. CDR3 sequence (DNA): TGTGCCAGCAGAACCTCTAGCGGGAGCTACTACGAGCAGTACTTC. Translated, it gives CASRTSSGSYYEQYF.

In DNA form, the CDR3 reads TGTGCCACCAGTGGGACTGGAGAGACCCAGTACTTC. Amino acid sequence: CATSGTGETQYF. The chain employs TRBV24-1 and TRBJ2-5; perhaps TRBD2 as D (5 bases). The length of the CDR3 is 12 residues. Trimming removed 5 bases from V and 4 bases from J, with 7 bases in between. Germline V lookup: CDR1 KGHDR, CDR2 SFDVKD.

The rearrangement joins TRBV19 to TRBJ2-1; maybe TRBD1 (6 bases). Trimming took off 6 bases at V and 4 bases at J, with 13 bases between the two ends. This CDR3 has 14 amino acids. The germline V gene encodes CDR1 LNHDA and CDR2 SQIVND (reference sequence). For the CDR3, the DNA is TGTGCCAGTAGGGTGGGGGCACAGTACAATGAGCAGTTCTTC. Amino acid sequence: CASRVGAQYNEQFF.

The chain couples TRBV28 to TRBJ1-6; no clear D gene. Trimming pared 6 bases from V and 2 bases from J, leaving 14 bases between. The germline CDR1 and CDR2 sequences are MDHEN and SYDVKM. There are 16 residues in the CDR3. The CDR3 nucleotides read TGTGCCAGCAGCCCTGCGGGGAGAGCCTATAATTCACCCCTCCACTTT. Translation: CASSPAGRAYNSPLHF.

This clone was found once. J is TRBJ2-1 and V is TRBV20-1; 15 bases map to TRBD2. The germline V gene encodes CDR1 DFQATT and CDR2 SNEGSKA (reference sequence). The CDR3 loop spans 17 amino acids. Trimming took 3 bases from V and 8 from J; bases not matched to a gene: 11. The CDR3 sequence is CSASGAGLAGGLDEQFF. The CDR3 nucleotides are TGCAGTGCTAGTGGGGCGGGACTAGCGGGGGGCTTGGATGAGCAGTTCTTC.

This sequence joins TRBV2 and TRBJ2-1; 7 bases line up with TRBD2. The CDR3 consists of 16 residues. V lost 7 bases and J lost 5; bases outside the gene matches: 14. The germline V gene has CDR1 SNHLY and CDR2 FYNNEI. CDR3 protein: CASTRAYGGVDNEQFF. CDR3 bases: TGTGCCAGCACCAGGGCGTATGGGGGGGTGGACAATGAGCAGTTCTTC. Full variable domain (missing parts from reference TRBV2 and TRBJ2-1): EPEVTQTPSHQVTQMGQEVILRCVPISNHLYFYWYRQILGQKVEFLVSFYNNEISEKSEIFDDQFSVERPDGSNFTLKIRSTKLEDSAMYFCASTRAYGGVDNEQFFGPGTRLTVL.

This clone was seen a handful of times. The chain has TRBV27 and TRBJ1-5; D uncertain. The V end lost 6 bases, the J end lost 1 base, and 16 bases lay between the germline ends. This CDR3 is 16 amino acids long. Germline V gives CDR1 MNHEY, CDR2 SMNVEV (reference sequence). The CDR3 protein is CASRAGSVVSNQPQHF. The DNA of the CDR3 is TGTGCCAGCAGGGCCGGGAGTGTAGTCAGCAATCAGCCCCAGCATTTT.

The chain joins TRBV18 to TRBJ1-4; TRBD1 matches at 7 bases. The CDR3 totals 14 residues. CDR1 is KGHSH, CDR2 LQKENI, per germline. V was clipped by 4 bases and J by 3 bases; unmatched bases: 2. The chain's CDR3 is CASSRQGANEKLFF. CDR3 DNA sequence: TGTGCCAGCTCACGACAGGGCGCTAATGAAAAACTGTTTTTT.

There are a few counts of this clone. This rearrangement joins TRBV28 to TRBJ1-6; 10 bases map to TRBD1. J gave up 7 bases and V 5 bases, and 2 bases lay outside the gene matches. Germline V gene data show CDR1 as MDHEN and CDR2 as SYDVKM. The CDR3 spans 14 residues. This CDR3 is CASSPGQGNSPLHF. CDR3 coding DNA: TGTGCCAGCAGTCCGGGACAGGGGAATTCACCCCTCCACTTT.

The chain joins TRBV27 to TRBJ2-5, with TRBD2 matching 12 bases. CDR1 is MNHEY, CDR2 SMNVEV, per germline (reference sequence). This CDR3 has 16 residues. J lost 0 bases, V lost 7 bases, and 6 bases had no gene match. CDR3 sequence reads: CASKRTSGAYQETQYF. DNA of the CDR3: TGTGCCAGCAAAAGGACTAGCGGGGCGTACCAAGAGACCCAGTACTTC.

The chain employs TRBV2 and TRBJ1-5; 7 bases agree with TRBD1. Germline V gives CDR1 SNHLY, CDR2 FYNNEI. CDR3 length: 14 residues. Trimming at V came to 8 bases and at J to 6 bases, leaving 10 bases not matched to a gene. DNA for the CDR3: TGTGCCAGCGACAGGGCCTTTACACCTCAGCCCCAGCATTTT. It encodes CASDRAFTPQPQHF.

The J gene is TRBJ1-2, the V gene TRBV28; TRBD1 is a possible D gene (5 bases). The CDR3 sequence is 13 residues long. The V and J ends lost 5 bases and 3 bases respectively, with 10 bases between them. The V gene's germline CDR1 is MDHEN and CDR2 SYDVKM. This chain's CDR3 is CASSRGNDYGYTF. The CDR3, as DNA: TGTGCCAGCAGTAGGGGAAACGACTATGGCTACACCTTC.

V and J are TRBV2 and TRBJ2-7; 9 bases agree with TRBD1. This CDR3 has 13 residues. J lost 5 bases, V lost 6 bases, and 5 bases had no gene match. Germline V CDR1 and CDR2: SNHLY, FYNNEI. CDR3 sequence: CASRGTGFNEQYF. The DNA of the CDR3 is TGTGCCAGCAGGGGGACAGGGTTCAACGAGCAGTACTTC.

This chain uses TRBV5-1 with TRBJ2-7; TRBD2 matches 7 bases. The CDR3 contains 14 residues. Trimming at V came to 0 bases and at J to 2 bases, leaving 2 bases not matched to a gene. Germline-derived CDR1 and CDR2 are SGHRS and YFSETQ. The CDR3 DNA reads as TGCGCCAGCAGCTTGGTGGGAGGGCCCTACGAGCAGTACTTC. Translation gives CASSLVGGPYEQYF.

The chain is built from TRBV5-1 and TRBJ1-6; 7 bases align to TRBD1. Germline CDR1 and CDR2: SGHRS and YFSETQ. The CDR3 is 16 residues long. J lost 8 bases, V lost 4 bases, and 12 bases had no gene match. This CDR3 is CASSPGYRGFDSPLHF. The CDR3 DNA reads TGCGCCAGCAGCCCGGGATACAGGGGTTTTGATTCACCCCTCCACTTT.

The chain combines TRBV28 with TRBJ1-5; 7 nucleotides match TRBD1. Trimming took 3 bases from V and 15 from J; bases not matched to a gene: 5. Germline assignment: CDR1 MDHEN and CDR2 SYDVKM. The CDR3 loop spans 11 amino acids. This CDR3 is CASSFRQGWHF. The CDR3 DNA follows: TGTGCCAGCAGTTTCCGACAGGGATGGCATTTT.

The CDR3 DNA is TGTGCCAGCTCACCCACCCAAGAGGCCTTATGGCCCCAGCATTTT. It specifies CASSPTQEALWPQHF. V is TRBV18 and J is TRBJ1-5; D unclear. Germline V lookup: CDR1 KGHSH, CDR2 LQKENI. The CDR3 length is 15 residues. V lost 3 bases to trimming and J lost 9 bases, with 18 bases between them.

This clone was detected once. This chain links TRBV6-5 with TRBJ2-2, with a weak D call TRBD2 (6 bases). The CDR3 sequence is 14 residues long. V was clipped by 6 bases and J by 5 bases, with 13 bases between them. Germline values: CDR1 MNHEY, CDR2 SVGAGI. The CDR3 spells CASSWVAETGELFF. The CDR3 DNA follows: TGTGCCAGCAGCTGGGTAGCGGAAACCGGGGAGCTGTTTTTT.

The CDR3, as DNA: TGTGCCAGCAGTGGTGCGGGATACGAGCAGTACTTC. Residues: CASSGAGYEQYF. V is TRBV2 and J is TRBJ2-7; D may be TRBD2 (6 bases). V shed 4 bases and J shed 4 bases, with 8 bases lying between them. The CDR3 runs 12 residues. In germline, CDR1 is SNHLY, CDR2 FYNNEI. Full variable domain (remainder filled in from reference TRBV2 and TRBJ2-7): EPEVTQTPSHQVTQMGQEVILRCVPISNHLYFYWYRQILGQKVEFLVSFYNNEISEKSEIFDDQFSVERPDGSNFTLKIRSTKLEDSAMYFCASSGAGYEQYFGPGTRLTVT.

The V and J genes are TRBV5-1 and TRBJ2-3; tentatively, D is TRBD1 (5 bases). V lost 4 bases and J lost 1, with 7 bases in between. The CDR3 sequence is 13 residues long. Germline lookup yields CDR1 SGHRS and CDR2 YFSETQ. CDR3 sequence (DNA): TGCGCCAGCAGCACACAGGGCACAGATACGCAGTATTTT. Translated, it gives CASSTQGTDTQYF. Complete variable domain (other parts from reference TRBV5-1 and TRBJ2-3): KAGVTQTPRYLIKTRGQQVTLSCSPISGHRSVSWYQQTPGQGLQFLFEYFSETQRNKGNFPGRFSGRQFSNSRSEMNVSTLELGDSALYLCASSTQGTDTQYFGPGTRLTVL.